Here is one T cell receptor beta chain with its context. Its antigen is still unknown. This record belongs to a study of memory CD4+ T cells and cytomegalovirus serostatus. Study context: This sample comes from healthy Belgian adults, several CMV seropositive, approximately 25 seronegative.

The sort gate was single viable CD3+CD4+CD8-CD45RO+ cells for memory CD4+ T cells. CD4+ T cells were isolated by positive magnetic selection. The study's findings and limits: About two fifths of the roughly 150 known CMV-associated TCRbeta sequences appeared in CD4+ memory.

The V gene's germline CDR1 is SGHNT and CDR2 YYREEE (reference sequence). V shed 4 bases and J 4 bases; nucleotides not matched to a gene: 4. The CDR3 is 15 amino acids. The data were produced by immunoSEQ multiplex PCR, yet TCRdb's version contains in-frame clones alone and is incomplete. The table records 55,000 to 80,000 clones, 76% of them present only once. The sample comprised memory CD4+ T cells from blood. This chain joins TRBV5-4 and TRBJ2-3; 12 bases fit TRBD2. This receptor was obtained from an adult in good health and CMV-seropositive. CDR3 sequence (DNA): TGTGCCAGCAGCAGGACTAGCGGGGACGCAGATACGCAGTATTTT. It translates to CASSRTSGDADTQYF.